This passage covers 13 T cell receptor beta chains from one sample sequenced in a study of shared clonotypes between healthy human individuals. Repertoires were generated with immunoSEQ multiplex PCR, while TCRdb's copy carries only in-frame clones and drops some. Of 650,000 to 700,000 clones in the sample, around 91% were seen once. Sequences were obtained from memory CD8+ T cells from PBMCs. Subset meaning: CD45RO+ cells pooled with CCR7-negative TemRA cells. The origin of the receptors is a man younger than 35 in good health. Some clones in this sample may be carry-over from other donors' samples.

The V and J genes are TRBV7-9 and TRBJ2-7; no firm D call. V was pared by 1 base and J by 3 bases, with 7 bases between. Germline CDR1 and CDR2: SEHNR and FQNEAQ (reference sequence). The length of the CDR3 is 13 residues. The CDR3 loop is CASSLVKDYEQYF. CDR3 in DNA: TGTGCCAGCAGCTTAGTCAAGGACTACGAGCAGTACTTC.

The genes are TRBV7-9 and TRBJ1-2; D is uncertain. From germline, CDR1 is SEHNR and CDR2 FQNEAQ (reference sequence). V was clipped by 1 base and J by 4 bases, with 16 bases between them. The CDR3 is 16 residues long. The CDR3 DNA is TGTGCCAGCAGCTTAGTATTGCAGTTTTTCTCCTATGGCTACACCTTC. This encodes CASSLVLQFFSYGYTF.

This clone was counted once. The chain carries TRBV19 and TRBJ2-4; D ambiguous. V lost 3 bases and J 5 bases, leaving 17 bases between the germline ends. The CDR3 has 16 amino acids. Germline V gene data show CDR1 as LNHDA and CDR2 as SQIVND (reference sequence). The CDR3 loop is CASSMSLVYTQNIQYF. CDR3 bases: TGTGCCAGTAGTATGAGCCTAGTTTACACCCAAAACATTCAGTACTTC.

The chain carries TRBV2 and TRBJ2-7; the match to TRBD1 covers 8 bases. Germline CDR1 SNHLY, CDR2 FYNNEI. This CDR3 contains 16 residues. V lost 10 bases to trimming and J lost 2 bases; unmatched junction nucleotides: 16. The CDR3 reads CATLGAPDRDTYEQYF. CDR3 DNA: TGTGCCACCCTAGGGGCCCCGGACAGGGACACCTACGAGCAGTACTTC.

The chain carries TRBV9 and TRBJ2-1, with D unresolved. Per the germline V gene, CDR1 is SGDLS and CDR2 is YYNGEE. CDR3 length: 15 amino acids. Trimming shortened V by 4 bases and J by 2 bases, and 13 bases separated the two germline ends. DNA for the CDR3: TGTGCCAGCAGCTTCTTGGCGGAAACCTACAATGAGCAGTTCTTC. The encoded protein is CASSFLAETYNEQFF. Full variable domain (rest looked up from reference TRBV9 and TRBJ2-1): DSGVTQTPKHLITATGQRVTLRCSPRSGDLSVYWYQQSLDQGLQFLIQYYNGEERAKGNILERFSAQQFPDLHSELNLSSLELGDSALYFCASSFLAETYNEQFFGPGTRLTVL.

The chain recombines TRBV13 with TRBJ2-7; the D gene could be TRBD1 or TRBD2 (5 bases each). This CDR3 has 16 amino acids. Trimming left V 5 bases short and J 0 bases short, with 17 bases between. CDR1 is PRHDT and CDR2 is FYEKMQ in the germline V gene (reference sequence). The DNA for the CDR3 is TGTGCCAGCAGCCTACTCGGGACCGAGAGCTCCTACGAGCAGTACTTC. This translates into CASSLLGTESSYEQYF.

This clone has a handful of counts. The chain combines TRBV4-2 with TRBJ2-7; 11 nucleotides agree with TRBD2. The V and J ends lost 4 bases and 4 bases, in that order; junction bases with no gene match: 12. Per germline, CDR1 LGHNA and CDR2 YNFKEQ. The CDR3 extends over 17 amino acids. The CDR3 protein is CASSPDQTSGAHYEQYF. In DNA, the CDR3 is TGTGCCAGCAGCCCGGACCAGACTAGCGGGGCCCATTACGAGCAGTACTTC.

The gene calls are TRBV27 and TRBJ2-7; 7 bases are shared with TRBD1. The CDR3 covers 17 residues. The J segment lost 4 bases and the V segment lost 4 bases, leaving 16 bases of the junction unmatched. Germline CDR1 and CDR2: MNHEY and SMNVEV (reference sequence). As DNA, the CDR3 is TGTGCCAGCAGTTCTATAACCATTATCGGGACAGCTTACGAGCAGTACTTC. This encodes CASSSITIIGTAYEQYF.

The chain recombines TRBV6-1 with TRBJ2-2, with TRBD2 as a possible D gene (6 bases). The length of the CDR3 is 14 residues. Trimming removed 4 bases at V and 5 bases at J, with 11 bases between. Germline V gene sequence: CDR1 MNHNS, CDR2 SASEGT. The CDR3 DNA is TGTGCCAGCAGTGGGGAGCTAGCGACCGGGGAGCTGTTTTTT. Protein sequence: CASSGELATGELFF.

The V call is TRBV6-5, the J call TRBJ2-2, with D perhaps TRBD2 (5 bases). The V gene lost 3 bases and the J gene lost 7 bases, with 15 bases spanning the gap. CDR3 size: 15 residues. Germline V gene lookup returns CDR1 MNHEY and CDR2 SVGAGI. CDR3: CASSYFHRRGGELFF. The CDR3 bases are TGTGCCAGCAGTTATTTCCACCGACGGGGCGGGGAGCTGTTTTTT.

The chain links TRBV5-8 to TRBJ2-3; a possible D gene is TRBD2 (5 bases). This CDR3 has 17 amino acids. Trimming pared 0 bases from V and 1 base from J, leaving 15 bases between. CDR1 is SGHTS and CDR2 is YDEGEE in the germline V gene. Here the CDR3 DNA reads TGTGCCAGCAGCTTGGACGGGGAAGGGATGGGCACAGATACGCAGTATTTT. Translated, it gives CASSLDGEGMGTDTQYF.

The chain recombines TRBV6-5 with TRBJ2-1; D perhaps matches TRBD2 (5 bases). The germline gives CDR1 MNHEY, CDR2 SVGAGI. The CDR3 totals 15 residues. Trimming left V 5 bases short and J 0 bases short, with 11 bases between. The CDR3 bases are TGTGCCAGCAGTCTTCTAGCAGGCTCCTACAATGAGCAGTTCTTC. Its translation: CASSLLAGSYNEQFF.

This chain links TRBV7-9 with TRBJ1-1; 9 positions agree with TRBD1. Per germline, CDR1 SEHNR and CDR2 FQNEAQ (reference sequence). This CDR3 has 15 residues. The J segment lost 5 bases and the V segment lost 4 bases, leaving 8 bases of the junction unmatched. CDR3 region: CASSSRTGANTEAFF. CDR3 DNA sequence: TGTGCCAGCAGCTCCAGGACAGGGGCAAATACTGAAGCTTTCTTT.